The 26 T cell receptor beta chains listed next were all sequenced from one sample in a study of blood T cell repertoires in COVID-19. Data came from immunoSEQ multiplex PCR; TCRdb stores just in-frame clones and leaves some out. The repertoire holds around 310,000 clones, roughly nine tenths seen once, with roughly a tenth in the top ten. The specimen sequenced was PBMCs or T cells enriched from blood (not recorded which). These receptors originate from a woman in her twenties or thirties who had recovered from COVID-19.

V is TRBV3-1 (or the pseudogene TRBV3-2) and J is TRBJ2-3; 9 bases map to TRBD2. V shed 1 base, J shed 6 bases, and the junction held 5 bases outside the gene matches. This CDR3 spans 15 amino acids. CDR1 and CDR2 (germline): LGHDT, YNNKEL (reference sequence). The DNA of the CDR3 is TGTGCCAGCAGCCAAGTTAGCGGGAGTGTCGATACGCAGTATTTT. Residues: CASSQVSGSVDTQYF.

The rearrangement joins TRBV19 to TRBJ1-2; D may be TRBD1 (5 bases). CDR3 size: 15 residues. V lost 5 bases, J lost 2 bases, and 15 bases lay in between. Germline V gene sequence: CDR1 LNHDA, CDR2 SQIVND (reference sequence). The CDR3, as DNA: TGTGCCAGTAGTGCACGACCGGGGGGAAACTATGGCTACACCTTC. Encoded protein: CASSARPGGNYGYTF.

The rearrangement uses TRBV18 and TRBJ2-5; no reliable D call. This CDR3 is 13 amino acids long. Germline V CDR1 and CDR2: KGHSH, LQKENI. Trimming took 3 bases from V and 1 from J, leaving 6 bases between them. The CDR3 coding sequence is TGTGCCAGCTCACCTATAATCCAAGAGACCCAGTACTTC. Residues: CASSPIIQETQYF.

The chain combines TRBV29-1 with TRBJ1-2; D is unclear. The CDR3 is 15 amino acids. The V end lost 5 bases, the J end lost 1 base, and 17 bases lay between the germline ends. Looked up from germline, CDR1 is SQVTM and CDR2 is ANQGSEA. The CDR3, as DNA: TGCAGCGTTAAGCGAAGCAGAGAATTTAACTATGGCTACACCTTC. This translates into CSVKRSREFNYGYTF. The full variable domain, completed using reference TRBV29-1 and TRBJ1-2, is SAVISQKPSRDICQRGTSLTIQCQVDSQVTMMFWYRQQPGQSLTLIATANQGSEATYESGFVIDKFPISRPNLTFSTLTVSNMSPEDSSIYLCSVKRSREFNYGYTFGSGTRLTVV.

The CDR3 nucleotides read TGTGCCAGCAGCAAAAGGGACAGTCTAAGCGAGCAGTACTTC. Translation gives CASSKRDSLSEQYF. V gene TRBV9 combines with J gene TRBJ2-7; 7 bases line up with TRBD1. Germline assignment: CDR1 SGDLS and CDR2 YYNGEE. The CDR3 is made up of 14 amino acids. V lost 4 bases and J lost 6; bases outside the gene matches: 10.

This chain connects TRBV5-1 to TRBJ2-7, with D tentatively TRBD2 (6 bases). Trimming took 5 bases from V and 0 from J, leaving 12 bases between them. CDR3 length: 14 amino acids. Per germline, CDR1 SGHRS and CDR2 YFSETQ. The DNA for the CDR3 is TGCGCCAGCAGTTCCGGGACTTCCTCCTACGAGCAGTACTTC. This gives the protein CASSSGTSSYEQYF.

This clone occurred a few times. The chain uses TRBV10-3 and TRBJ2-5, with 7 bases that match TRBD2. CDR3 size: 16 residues. The trim removed 0 bases at V and 1 base at J, leaving 5 bases unmatched. Per germline, CDR1 ENHRY and CDR2 SYGVKD. Here the CDR3 reads CAISESSWGGQETQYF. For the CDR3, the DNA is TGTGCCATCAGTGAGTCGAGCTGGGGGGGCCAAGAGACCCAGTACTTC.

V and J are TRBV5-1 and TRBJ2-3; 7 nucleotides agree with TRBD2. Germline assignment: CDR1 SGHRS and CDR2 YFSETQ. CDR3 length: 15 residues. The V gene end was trimmed by 4 bases and the J gene end by 1 base; junction bases not matched to a gene: 6. CDR3 DNA: TGCGCCAGCAGCCCGCTCACTAGCGGCACAGATACGCAGTATTTT. Protein product: CASSPLTSGTDTQYF.

This chain uses TRBV5-1 with TRBJ1-1; 9 bases agree with TRBD1. Germline lookup yields CDR1 SGHRS and CDR2 YFSETQ. The CDR3 sequence is 14 residues long. Trimming cost V 4 bases and J 5 bases; bases outside gene matches: 6. CDR3 sequence reads: CASSRGQGVTEAFF. The CDR3 coding sequence is TGCGCCAGCAGCCGGGGACAGGGAGTAACTGAAGCTTTCTTT.

The gene calls are TRBV9 and TRBJ2-3; 7 nucleotides align to TRBD2. CDR3 size: 15 residues. Trimming took 0 bases from V and 0 from J; bases not matched to a gene: 1. From germline, CDR1 is SGDLS and CDR2 YYNGEE. The CDR3 sequence: CASSVAGGSTDTQYF. In DNA form, the CDR3 reads TGTGCCAGCAGCGTAGCCGGGGGGAGCACAGATACGCAGTATTTT.

The chain is built from TRBV7-3 and TRBJ1-1; D is possibly TRBD1 (5 bases). Germline CDR1 and CDR2: SGHTA and FQGTGA. V was trimmed by 2 bases and J by 4 bases, leaving 14 bases between them. The CDR3 loop spans 15 amino acids. The CDR3 DNA follows: TGTGCCAGCAGCTTACGGGGGGACGGGATCACTGAAGCTTTCTTT. Residues: CASSLRGDGITEAFF.

This clone occurred once. The chain uses TRBV7-9 and TRBJ1-2; a possible D gene is TRBD1 (5 bases). The germline V gene has CDR1 SEHNR and CDR2 FQNEAQ (reference sequence). The CDR3 has 15 amino acids. V lost 5 bases to trimming and J lost 4 bases, with 17 bases between them. CDR3 protein: CASSPPGQGGYGYTF. The CDR3 DNA reads as TGTGCCAGCAGCCCACCAGGTCAGGGAGGCTATGGCTACACCTTC.

This chain uses TRBV19 with TRBJ1-1, with no clear D. Per the germline V gene, CDR1 is LNHDA and CDR2 is SQIVND (reference sequence). The CDR3 covers 14 residues. Trimming shortened V by 3 bases and J by 8 bases, and 16 bases separated the two germline ends. The CDR3 DNA is TGTGCCAGTAGTATCGCCGGGAGGATTGGGGAAGCTTTCTTT. Its protein is CASSIAGRIGEAFF. Full variable domain (missing parts from reference TRBV19 and TRBJ1-1): DGGITQSPKYLFRKEGQNVTLSCEQNLNHDAMYWYRQDPGQGLRLIYYSQIVNDFQKGDIAEGYSVSREKKESFPLTVTSAQKNPTAFYLCASSIAGRIGEAFFGQGTRLTVV.

The rearrangement joins TRBV5-1 to TRBJ2-3; 9 bases align to TRBD1. In germline, CDR1 is SGHRS, CDR2 YFSETQ. The CDR3 extends over 15 amino acids. The V and J ends lost 0 bases and 5 bases, in that order; junction bases with no gene match: 4. CDR3 sequence: CASSLGTGVGDTQYF. The CDR3 bases are TGCGCCAGCAGCTTGGGGACAGGGGTTGGAGATACGCAGTATTTT.

The genes are TRBV5-6 and TRBJ2-7, with D tentatively TRBD2 (5 bases). Germline values: CDR1 SGHDT, CDR2 YYEEEE. V gave up 3 bases and J gave up 1 base, with 14 bases separating them. The CDR3 spans 15 residues. The CDR3, as DNA: TGTGCCAGCAGCTATAAGGACGGAGGATCCTACGAGCAGTACTTC. This gives the protein CASSYKDGGSYEQYF.

The gene calls are TRBV11-1 and TRBJ2-5, with TRBD1 identical over 8 bases. The CDR3 length is 16 residues. V shed 5 bases, J shed 1 base, and the junction held 9 bases outside the gene matches. Germline V gene lookup returns CDR1 SGHAT and CDR2 FQDESV (reference sequence). The chain's CDR3 is CASSASPTGGQETQYF. The CDR3 DNA reads TGTGCCAGCAGCGCGTCACCTACAGGGGGCCAAGAGACCCAGTACTTC.

The chain combines TRBV27 with TRBJ1-6, with 8 bases that match TRBD1. In germline, CDR1 is MNHEY, CDR2 SMNVEV (reference sequence). V lost 4 bases, J lost 0 bases, and 11 bases stayed unmatched. The CDR3 is 19 residues long. The CDR3 reads CASSYRPQGASSYNSPLHF. CDR3 DNA: TGTGCCAGCAGTTATAGACCTCAGGGGGCCAGCTCCTATAATTCACCCCTCCACTTT.

The rearrangement links TRBV7-6 to TRBJ2-7; possibly TRBD2 for D (5 bases). CDR3 length: 15 amino acids. The germline V gene has CDR1 SGHVS and CDR2 FNYEAQ. Between the trimmed V and J ends, which lost 5 bases and 4 bases, there was a span of 18 bases. The CDR3 protein is CASSPTLAVEYEQYF. In DNA, the CDR3 is TGTGCCAGCAGCCCCACCCTAGCCGTCGAATACGAGCAGTACTTC.

This clone was seen only a few times. The rearrangement joins TRBV5-1 to TRBJ1-1; D not resolved. Germline assignment: CDR1 SGHRS and CDR2 YFSETQ. The CDR3 covers 14 residues. V gave up 4 bases and J gave up 4 bases, with 14 bases separating them. The CDR3 region is CASSVIASGTEAFF. CDR3 in DNA: TGCGCCAGCAGCGTAATAGCGTCTGGCACTGAAGCTTTCTTT.

The V gene is TRBV28, the J gene TRBJ1-3, with 8 bases aligning to TRBD1. The CDR3 runs to 14 residues. V lost 5 bases, J lost 0 bases, and 0 bases stayed unmatched. Germline V gene data show CDR1 as MDHEN and CDR2 as SYDVKM. Here the CDR3 reads CASSDRGSGNTIYF. The CDR3 DNA reads as TGTGCCAGCAGTGACAGGGGCTCTGGAAACACCATATATTTT.

V usage is TRBV5-6 and J usage is TRBJ1-4, with TRBD1 as a possible D gene (6 bases). Germline V gene lookup returns CDR1 SGHDT and CDR2 YYEEEE. The CDR3 has 17 residues. Trimming stripped 3 bases from V and 0 bases from J, with 15 bases between. CDR3 DNA: TGTGCCAGCAGCTCATACAGGGAACTTGCAACTAATGAAAAACTGTTTTTT. Its translation is CASSSYRELATNEKLFF. The full variable domain, with the rest looked up from reference TRBV5-6 and TRBJ1-4, is DAGVTQSPTHLIKTRGQQVTLRCSPKSGHDTVSWYQQALGQGPQFIFQYYEEEERQRGNFPDRFSGHQFPNYSSELNVNALLLGDSALYLCASSSYRELATNEKLFFGSGTQLSVL.

The rearrangement joins TRBV15 to TRBJ1-2; 9 positions match TRBD1. J lost 0 bases, V lost 4 bases, and 6 bases had no gene match. Germline V lookup: CDR1 LNHNV, CDR2 YYDKDF (reference sequence). The CDR3 has 16 amino acids. DNA for the CDR3: TGTGCCACCAGCAAGGGACAGGGATCCACTAACTATGGCTACACCTTC. Protein sequence: CATSKGQGSTNYGYTF.

V is TRBV9 and J is TRBJ1-2; possibly TRBD1 for D (5 bases). CDR3 length equals 15 residues. Germline CDR1 SGDLS, CDR2 YYNGEE. Trimming took 4 bases from V and 2 from J, leaving 15 bases between them. CDR3 region: CASSSARATNYGYTF. The CDR3 DNA reads TGTGCCAGCAGCTCCGCCAGGGCGACGAACTATGGCTACACCTTC.

The V call is TRBV9, the J call TRBJ1-3; 7 bases match TRBD1. Looked up from germline, CDR1 is SGDLS and CDR2 is YYNGEE. The J segment lost 2 bases and the V segment lost 4 bases, leaving 3 bases of the junction unmatched. The CDR3 has 14 amino acids. DNA for the CDR3: TGTGCCAGCAGCCCCACAGGGGCTGGAAACACCATATATTTT. Translation gives CASSPTGAGNTIYF.

The chain carries TRBV11-2 and TRBJ1-2; 7 bases line up with TRBD1. The CDR3 loop spans 15 amino acids. Germline CDR1 and CDR2: SGHAT and FQNNGV. V was clipped by 4 bases and J by 7 bases; unmatched bases: 12. In nucleotides, the CDR3 is TGTGCCAGCAGCTCGACGCACAGGGGATTAGGTGGCTACACCTTC. It codes for CASSSTHRGLGGYTF.

The V gene is TRBV6-2 or TRBV6-3, the J gene TRBJ2-7; 11 bases agree with TRBD2. With 5 bases clipped from V and 6 bases from J, the junction kept 6 bases outside the gene matches. The germline V gene has CDR1 MNHEY and CDR2 SVGEGT. CDR3 length equals 14 residues. CDR3 DNA: TGTGCCAGCAGTAATAGCGGGAGGGCCTCCGAGCAGTACTTC. Its protein product is CASSNSGRASEQYF.